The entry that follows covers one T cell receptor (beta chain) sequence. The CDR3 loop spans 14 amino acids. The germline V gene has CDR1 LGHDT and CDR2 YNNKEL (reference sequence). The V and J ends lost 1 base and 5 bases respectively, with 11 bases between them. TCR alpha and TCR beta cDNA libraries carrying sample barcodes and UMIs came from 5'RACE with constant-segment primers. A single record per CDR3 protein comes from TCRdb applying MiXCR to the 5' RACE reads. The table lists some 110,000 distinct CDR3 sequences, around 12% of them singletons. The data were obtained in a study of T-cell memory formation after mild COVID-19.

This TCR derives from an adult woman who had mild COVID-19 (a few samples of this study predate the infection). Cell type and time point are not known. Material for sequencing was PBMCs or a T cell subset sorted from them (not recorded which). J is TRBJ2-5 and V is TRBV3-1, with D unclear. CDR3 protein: CASSQVVSRETQYF. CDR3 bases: TGTGCCAGCAGCCAAGTTGTGAGCCGGGAGACCCAGTACTTC.